Listed below are T cell receptor beta chains from one sample, sequenced in a study of T cell responses to AZD1222 COVID-19 vaccine. Clones were sequenced by immunoSEQ multiplex PCR, and TCRdb holds only the in-frame ones, with some missing. The sample yields 180,000 or so clones, roughly 94% seen once. Sequenced here: peripheral blood, sampled on day 0 of AZD1222 vaccination. Every receptor here comes from an adult in good health. The CDR3 runs from the conserved cysteine through the conserved F or W. The order of the fields is J gene, CDR3 length, clone size, V gene, D gene, CDR3 protein, CDR3 DNA. A D gene is named only where the DNA matches it firmly. Rows give clone size only sometimes, using once, few, many, or a class for an expanded clone.

TRBJ2-1 15 NA TRBV27 NA CASSLSSAAVNEQFF TGTGCCAGCAGTTTATCAAGTGCCGCGGTCAATGAGCAGTTCTTC
TRBJ2-5 16 NA TRBV27 TRBD2 CASSLGPSGRRETQYF TGTGCCAGCAGTTTAGGTCCTAGCGGGAGAAGGGAGACCCAGTACTTC
TRBJ1-1 12 NA TRBV5-8 NA CASSLALGSAFF TGTGCCAGCAGCTTGGCCCTGGGTTCGGCTTTCTTT
TRBJ2-7 16 NA TRBV2 TRBD2 CASSEGTGTSLYEQYF TGTGCCAGCAGTGAGGGGACCGGGACTAGCCTTTACGAGCAGTACTTC
TRBJ2-2 15 NA TRBV2 NA CASKVLGQTTGELFF TGTGCCAGCAAAGTTCTAGGGCAGACCACCGGGGAGCTGTTTTTT
TRBJ1-2 15 NA TRBV11-2 TRBD1 CASSPGQGPNYGYTF TGTGCCAGCAGCCCGGGACAGGGACCTAACTATGGCTACACCTTC
TRBJ1-6 15 NA TRBV5-1 TRBD1 CASSLGGQGNSPLHF TGCGCCAGCAGCCTCGGGGGACAGGGTAATTCACCCCTCCACTTT
TRBJ2-1 15 NA TRBV6-5 TRBD2 CASTSSGSSYNEQFF TGTGCCAGCACCAGTAGCGGGAGCTCCTACAATGAGCAGTTCTTC
TRBJ1-1 11 NA TRBV21-1 NA CASSKNTEAFF TGTGCCAGCAGCAAGAACACTGAAGCTTTCTTT
TRBJ1-3 12 once TRBV5-1 NA CASSLGGNTIYF TGCGCCAGCAGCCTAGGGGGAAACACCATATATTTT
TRBJ2-1 16 once TRBV18 NA CASSPGGWENYNEQFF TGTGCCAGCTCACCAGGGGGGTGGGAAAACTACAATGAGCAGTTCTTC
TRBJ2-2 14 NA TRBV5-1 TRBD1 CASSPVQGAGELFF TGCGCCAGCAGCCCCGTCCAGGGGGCCGGGGAGCTGTTTTTT